This T cell receptor (beta chain) was observed in a study of blood T cell repertoires in COVID-19. Turning to the study itself: The origin of the acute and convalescent COVID-19 samples was the United States, Italy and Spain. Nucleic acid was either cDNA or gDNA, and it came from T cells, B-cell-depleted T cells, or PBMCs.

About this clone: The junction departs from germline at one end; a sequencing error may be responsible.

This CDR3 contains 19 residues. Germline CDR1 reads SGHRS; CDR2 reads YFSETQ. Individuals aged about 18 to 89 years were recruited from about two dozen US areas. What the recovered Cohort 3 donors had was two negative PCRs, clearance, or symptom resolution. TCRdb's table, derived via immunoSEQ multiplex PCR, lists solely in-frame clones and lacks some. The data hold about 170,000 clones, with 75% to 85% observed a single time. The chain uses TRBV5-1 and TRBJ2-5; TRBD2 agrees at 14 bases. This clonotype was obtained from a man over 45 who had recovered from COVID-19. The sample was PBMCs or T cells enriched from blood (not recorded which). The CDR3 sequence: CASSTGTGNWGLAGAGLDF. CDR3 nucleotide sequence: TGCGCCAGCAGCACAGGGACCGGGAATTGGGGACTAGCGGGGGCCGGGCTGGACTTC.